This T cell receptor beta chain is from a study of T cells in tuberculosis. Sequenced by immunoSEQ multiplex PCR; TCRdb stores in-frame clones only, minus some. The sample holds 20,000 to 25,000 clones, about 85% seen once. Described time point: new active TB diagnosis, blood taken before or within 7 days of starting treatment. Germline V gene lookup returns CDR1 SGHTS and CDR2 YDEGEE. This CDR3 is built from 14 residues. Trimming took off 4 bases at V and 5 bases at J, with 14 bases between the two ends. The genes are TRBV5-8 and TRBJ2-3; a weak D match, TRBD2 (6 bases). This sequence was found in an adult with tuberculosis. The specimen was PBMCs, collected at tuberculosis diagnosis. Written as DNA, the CDR3 is TGTGCCAGCAGCGAGGACTACAGCGAAGATACGCAGTATTTT. It codes for CASSEDYSEDTQYF.